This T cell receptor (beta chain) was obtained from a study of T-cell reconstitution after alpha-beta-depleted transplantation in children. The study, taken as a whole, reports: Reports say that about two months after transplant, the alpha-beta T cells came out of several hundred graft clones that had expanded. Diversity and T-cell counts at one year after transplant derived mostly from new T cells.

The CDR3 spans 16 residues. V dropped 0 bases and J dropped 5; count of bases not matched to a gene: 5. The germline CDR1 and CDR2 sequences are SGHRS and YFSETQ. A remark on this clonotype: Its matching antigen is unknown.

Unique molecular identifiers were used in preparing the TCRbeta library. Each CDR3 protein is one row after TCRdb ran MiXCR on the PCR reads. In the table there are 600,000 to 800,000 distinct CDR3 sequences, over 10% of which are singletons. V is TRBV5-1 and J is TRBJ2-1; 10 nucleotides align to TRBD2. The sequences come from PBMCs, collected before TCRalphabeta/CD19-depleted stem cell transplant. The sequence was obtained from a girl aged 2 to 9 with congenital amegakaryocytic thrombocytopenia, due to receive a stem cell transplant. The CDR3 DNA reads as TGCGCCAGCAGCTTGGGGCCCGGACTAGCGGACAATGAGCAGTTCTTC. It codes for CASSLGPGLADNEQFF.